These 16 T cell receptor beta chains came from one sample sequenced in a study of OX40 agonist ivuxolimab in advanced cancers. Sequenced by immunoSEQ multiplex PCR; TCRdb stores in-frame clones only, minus some. The sample holds 75,000 to 90,000 clones, about 90% seen once. The source material was CD4+ or CD8+ T cells sorted from blood, sampled in a trial of the OX40 agonist ivuxolimab. The source of these receptors is an adult with an advanced solid tumor such as melanoma, head and neck, liver or kidney cancer.

The chain couples TRBV11-2 to TRBJ2-7, with D tentatively TRBD1 (5 bases). Germline CDR1 is SGHAT and CDR2 is FQNNGV. Trimming took off 1 base at V and 3 bases at J, with 7 bases between the two ends. This CDR3 spans 13 amino acids. The CDR3 here is CASSLGQLYEQYF. The CDR3 DNA reads as TGTGCCAGCAGCTTAGGACAGCTCTACGAGCAGTACTTC.

On this clone: Other DNA sequences within the sample encode an identical CDR3. The chain joins TRBV6-5 to TRBJ1-2; D unclear. Germline CDR1 reads MNHEY; CDR2 reads SVGAGI. There are 14 residues in the CDR3. Trimming took off 3 bases at V and 4 bases at J, with 12 bases between the two ends. Here the CDR3 DNA reads TGTGCCAGCAGTTATGGCGGCGGAAGCTATGGCTACACCTTC. It encodes CASSYGGGSYGYTF.

J is TRBJ1-5 and V is TRBV6-1, with TRBD1 identical over 8 bases. After removal of 7 bases from V and 0 bases from J, the junction contained 5 bases not matched to a gene. The CDR3 runs to 15 residues. Germline CDR1 and CDR2: MNHNS and SASEGT. The CDR3 DNA sequence: TGTGCCAGCATCACAGGGGGATATAGCAATCAGCCCCAGCATTTT. Protein sequence: CASITGGYSNQPQHF.

The J gene is TRBJ2-3, the V gene TRBV13; maybe TRBD1 (6 bases). Trimming took 3 bases from V and 0 from J, leaving 10 bases between them. Germline CDR1 and CDR2: PRHDT and FYEKMQ (reference sequence). The length of the CDR3 is 15 residues. CDR3 sequence reads: CASSLGAVSTDTQYF. Here the CDR3 DNA reads TGTGCCAGCAGCTTGGGGGCGGTTAGCACAGATACGCAGTATTTT.

The chain recombines TRBV4-3 with TRBJ1-5; 7 nucleotides agree with TRBD1. CDR3 size: 18 residues. Germline V CDR1 and CDR2: LGHNA, YSLEER. The V segment lost 1 base and the J segment 1 base; nucleotides outside the gene matches: 10. CDR3: CASSQVGTAGNSNQPQHF. CDR3 bases: TGCGCCAGCAGCCAAGTGGGGACAGCCGGCAACAGCAATCAGCCCCAGCATTTT.

The chain uses TRBV20-1 and TRBJ2-7; the D is unclear. V was shortened by 3 bases and J by 5 bases, with 8 bases between the two germline ends. CDR3 length equals 11 residues. Germline values: CDR1 DFQATT, CDR2 SNEGSKA (reference sequence). This CDR3 reads CSASRIHEQYF. Written as DNA, the CDR3 is TGCAGTGCTAGTAGGATTCACGAGCAGTACTTC.

This CDR3 reads CASGIEVNTEAFF. Written as DNA, the CDR3 is TGTGCCTCGGGAATTGAGGTGAACACTGAAGCTTTCTTT. V and J are TRBV30 and TRBJ1-1, with unresolved D. The CDR3 consists of 13 residues. Germline-derived CDR1 and CDR2 are GTSNPN and SVGIG (reference sequence). Between the trimmed V and J ends, which lost 7 bases and 0 bases, there was a span of 12 bases.

V is TRBV6-5 and J is TRBJ1-5, with D possibly being TRBD1 (5 bases). CDR3 length equals 15 residues. Trimming pared 5 bases from V and 4 bases from J, leaving 15 bases between. CDR1 and CDR2 from the germline V gene are MNHEY and SVGAGI. The CDR3 sequence is CASSHGTLGNQPQHF. CDR3 DNA sequence: TGTGCCAGCAGTCACGGGACCCTTGGAAATCAGCCCCAGCATTTT.

The rearrangement links TRBV6-6 to TRBJ2-1; 8 bases are shared with TRBD2. The CDR3 is 15 residues long. After removal of 2 bases from V and 7 bases from J, the junction contained 7 bases not matched to a gene. CDR1 and CDR2 from the germline V gene are MNHNY and SVGAGI (reference sequence). For the CDR3, the DNA is TGTGCCAGCAGTTACCTGGCGGGAGGAGGGAATGAGCAGTTCTTC. It translates to CASSYLAGGGNEQFF.

The chain combines TRBV4-3 with TRBJ2-6, with 7 bases aligning to TRBD1. The V gene's germline CDR1 is LGHNA and CDR2 YSLEER. The CDR3 runs 21 residues. J was trimmed by 0 bases and V by 0 bases; bases with no gene match: 14. The CDR3 loop reads CASSQDSQGPRGHSGANVLTF. The CDR3 DNA follows: TGCGCCAGCAGCCAAGATTCTCAAGGACCGAGGGGGCACTCTGGGGCCAACGTCCTGACTTTC.

The rearrangement joins TRBV6-5 to TRBJ2-3; 9 bases line up with TRBD2. In germline, CDR1 is MNHEY, CDR2 SVGAGI. Trimming at V came to 7 bases and at J to 1 base, leaving 6 bases not matched to a gene. The CDR3 is 15 amino acids. CDR3 loop: CASKLSGGGTDTQYF. DNA of the CDR3: TGTGCCAGCAAACTTAGCGGGGGTGGCACAGATACGCAGTATTTT.

V usage is TRBV9 and J usage is TRBJ2-1; D unclear. The germline CDR1 and CDR2 sequences are SGDLS and YYNGEE. This CDR3 has 16 amino acids. The V end lost 4 bases, the J end lost 2 bases, and 16 bases lay between the germline ends. This chain's CDR3 is CASSPLGFKAYNEQFF. The DNA of the CDR3 is TGTGCCAGCAGCCCCCTAGGCTTTAAGGCCTACAATGAGCAGTTCTTC.

The rearrangement uses TRBV6-1 and TRBJ1-3; perhaps TRBD1 as D (5 bases). Germline CDR1 reads MNHNS; CDR2 reads SASEGT. The CDR3 contains 15 residues. V was pared by 5 bases and J by 0 bases, with 11 bases between. In nucleotides, the CDR3 is TGTGCCAGCAGTATCTCAGGGAGCTCTGGAAACACCATATATTTT. This encodes CASSISGSSGNTIYF.

This chain uses TRBV7-2 with TRBJ1-6, with unresolved D. Trimming left V 7 bases short and J 0 bases short, with 13 bases between. Germline assignment: CDR1 SGHTA and CDR2 FQGNSA. The CDR3 runs 16 residues. CDR3 in DNA: TGTGCCAGCATTGGACCCTCGAGCTCCTATAATTCACCCCTCCACTTT. It yields the protein CASIGPSSSYNSPLHF.

The V gene is TRBV30, the J gene TRBJ1-5; TRBD1 agrees at 8 bases. This CDR3 is built from 14 residues. CDR1 is GTSNPN, CDR2 SVGIG, per germline (reference sequence). V shed 6 bases and J 0 bases; nucleotides not matched to a gene: 4. As DNA, the CDR3 is TGTGCCTGCGACAGGGGCTATAGCAATCAGCCCCAGCATTTT. This codes for CACDRGYSNQPQHF.

The chain employs TRBV11-3 and TRBJ1-2; D call uncertain. This CDR3 spans 12 amino acids. Germline V gives CDR1 SGHNT, CDR2 YENEEA. V lost 1 base to trimming and J lost 7 bases, with 7 bases between them. The CDR3 sequence: CASSLGGAGYTF. CDR3 coding DNA: TGTGCCAGCAGCTTAGGGGGAGCTGGCTACACCTTC.